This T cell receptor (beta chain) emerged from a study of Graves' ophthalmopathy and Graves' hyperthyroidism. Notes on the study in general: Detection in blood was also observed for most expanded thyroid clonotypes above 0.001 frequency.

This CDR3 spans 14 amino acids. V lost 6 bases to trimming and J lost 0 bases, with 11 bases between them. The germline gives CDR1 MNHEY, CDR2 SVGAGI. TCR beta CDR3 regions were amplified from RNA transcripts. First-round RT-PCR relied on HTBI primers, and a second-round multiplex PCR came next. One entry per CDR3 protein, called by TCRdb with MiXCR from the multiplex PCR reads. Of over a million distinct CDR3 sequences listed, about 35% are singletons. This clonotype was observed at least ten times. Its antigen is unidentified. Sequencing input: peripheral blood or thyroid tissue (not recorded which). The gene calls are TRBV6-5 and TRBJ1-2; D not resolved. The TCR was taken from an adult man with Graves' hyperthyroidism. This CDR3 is CASSRAATNYGYTF. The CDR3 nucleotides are TGTGCCAGCAGCCGCGCGGCTACTAACTATGGCTACACCTTC.